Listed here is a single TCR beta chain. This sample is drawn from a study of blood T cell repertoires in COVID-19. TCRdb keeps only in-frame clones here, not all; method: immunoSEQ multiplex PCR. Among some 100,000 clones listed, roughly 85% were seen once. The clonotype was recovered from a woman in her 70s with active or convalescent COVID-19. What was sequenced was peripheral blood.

CDR3 coding DNA: TGTGCCAGCAGTTACTCCGGGGGGCAGGGGACTGAAGCTTTCTTT. It translates to CASSYSGGQGTEAFF. The J gene is TRBJ1-1, the V gene TRBV6-5; D perhaps matches TRBD1 (6 bases). CDR1 is MNHEY and CDR2 is SVGAGI in the germline V gene. This CDR3 region has 15 residues. Trimming pared 0 bases from V and 5 bases from J, leaving 13 bases between.